Below, 28 T cell receptor beta chains from the same sample are listed, as sequenced in a study of T cell responses to AZD1222 COVID-19 vaccine. Sequenced by immunoSEQ multiplex PCR; TCRdb stores in-frame clones only, minus some. The table records roughly 120,000 clones, 80% to 95% of them present only once. Sequencing was performed on peripheral blood, taken 28 days after the second dose of the MenACWY control vaccine. These TCRs come from an adult who received the MenACWY meningococcal vaccine as a control.

The chain couples TRBV7-9 to TRBJ1-2; D uncertain. V was pared by 2 bases and J by 8 bases, with 9 bases between. In germline, CDR1 is SEHNR, CDR2 FQNEAQ (reference sequence). The CDR3 has 12 amino acids. The CDR3 nucleotides read TGTGCCAGCAGCTTAATTGGAGGAGGCTACACCTTC. Translating gives CASSLIGGGYTF.

This sequence joins TRBV7-9 and TRBJ1-4; 9 bases agree with TRBD1. Germline V CDR1 and CDR2: SEHNR, FQNEAQ (reference sequence). This CDR3 is built from 15 residues. After removal of 5 bases from V and 7 bases from J, the junction contained 8 bases not matched to a gene. The CDR3 DNA reads TGTGCCAGCAGCCAGGGACAGGGAAAGTTTGAAAAACTGTTTTTT. It is translated as CASSQGQGKFEKLFF.

The chain carries TRBV14 and TRBJ1-2, with a possible D match to TRBD1 (5 bases). This CDR3 region has 15 residues. Germline V lookup: CDR1 SGHDN, CDR2 FVKESK. Trimming removed 4 bases at V and 3 bases at J, with 15 bases between. The CDR3 DNA reads as TGTGCCAGCAGCCCCGGACAAGTAAGATACTATGGCTACACCTTC. The encoded protein is CASSPGQVRYYGYTF.

This clone was seen only once. The V gene is TRBV7-2, the J gene TRBJ1-1; 7 bases align to TRBD1. The germline V gene encodes CDR1 SGHTA and CDR2 FQGNSA. CDR3 length equals 17 residues. Losses at the gene ends were 4 bases for V and 0 bases for J; bases not matched to a gene: 11. CDR3 nucleotides: TGTGCCAGCAGCTCCGGGAACAGGGGCGGGCTGAACACTGAAGCTTTCTTT. This sequence encodes CASSSGNRGGLNTEAFF.

The chain carries TRBV7-5 and TRBJ1-4; the D call in the table, TRBD1, was not verified against the DNA. TRBV7-5 is marked as a pseudogene. This CDR3 has 17 amino acids. The CDR3 protein is CVRSLVSRTGLGEKLFF. The CDR3, as DNA: TGTGTCAGAAGCTTAGTTTCCCGGACAGGGCTTGGTGAAAAACTGTTTTTT.

J is TRBJ2-7 and V is TRBV4-1; 7 nucleotides align to TRBD2. Germline V gene sequence: CDR1 MGHRA, CDR2 YSYEKL. J was trimmed by 2 bases and V by 2 bases; bases with no gene match: 9. This CDR3 comprises 16 residues. The CDR3 loop reads CASSQSPAGVPYEQYF. As DNA, the CDR3 is TGCGCCAGCAGCCAATCCCCGGCGGGGGTCCCCTACGAGCAGTACTTC.

The chain couples TRBV7-6 to TRBJ2-5; 15 bases align to TRBD2. CDR1 and CDR2 from the germline V gene are SGHVS and FNYEAQ. This CDR3 region has 18 residues. The V and J ends lost 2 bases and 1 base, in that order; junction bases with no gene match: 5. Written as DNA, the CDR3 is TGTGCCAGCAGCTTACAGGCGGGACTAGCGGGAGGCCAAGAGACCCAGTACTTC. Its protein is CASSLQAGLAGGQETQYF.

The V gene is TRBV27, the J gene TRBJ2-7; possibly TRBD2 for D (6 bases). The CDR3 spans 17 residues. From germline, CDR1 is MNHEY and CDR2 SMNVEV (reference sequence). V dropped 4 bases and J dropped 3 bases, with 22 bases sitting between them. Here the CDR3 DNA reads TGTGCCAGCAGTTCACTTATTACCCCTGCGGGAAACTACGAGCAGTACTTC. It specifies CASSSLITPAGNYEQYF.

J is TRBJ2-3 and V is TRBV29-1; D is perhaps TRBD1 (6 bases). This CDR3 region has 14 residues. Germline V gene data show CDR1 as SQVTM and CDR2 as ANQGSEA. V was clipped by 6 bases and J by 0 bases, with 13 bases between them. CDR3 amino acids: CSVGGHLSTDTQYF. The CDR3 coding sequence is TGCAGCGTAGGGGGACACCTAAGCACAGATACGCAGTATTTT.

The V call is TRBV29-1, the J call TRBJ2-1, with TRBD1 matching over 7 bases. The germline V gene encodes CDR1 SQVTM and CDR2 ANQGSEA. With 7 bases clipped from V and 7 bases from J, the junction kept 25 bases outside the gene matches. The CDR3 has 18 amino acids. The CDR3 sequence: CSALLTGSLGRRGNEQFF. CDR3 coding DNA: TGCAGCGCCCTCCTGACAGGGTCCCTCGGGCGAAGAGGTAATGAGCAGTTCTTC.

The chain uses TRBV27 and TRBJ1-5, with 7 bases identical to TRBD1. Unmatched junction bases numbered 15, after V lost 5 bases and J lost 2 bases. This CDR3 contains 18 residues. Germline CDR1 and CDR2: MNHEY and SMNVEV (reference sequence). CDR3: CASSPHGPNTGGNQPQHF. The CDR3 DNA follows: TGTGCCAGCAGTCCACACGGCCCGAATACAGGGGGCAATCAGCCCCAGCATTTT.

The V gene is TRBV5-1, the J gene TRBJ2-1, with D perhaps matching TRBD1 (6 bases). The CDR3 loop spans 14 amino acids. V was shortened by 3 bases and J by 7 bases, with 14 bases between the two germline ends. The germline CDR1 and CDR2 sequences are SGHRS and YFSETQ. Here the CDR3 DNA reads TGCGCCAGCAGCTCACAGGGACCAGGGAATGAGCAGTTCTTC. Residues: CASSSQGPGNEQFF.

The V call is TRBV2, the J call TRBJ1-1, with 8 bases lining up with TRBD1. The germline V gene encodes CDR1 SNHLY and CDR2 FYNNEI. V shed 7 bases and J 5 bases; nucleotides not matched to a gene: 6. The CDR3 sequence is 13 residues long. CDR3 in DNA: TGTGCCAGCATCCGGGACAGGAGGACTGAAGCTTTCTTT. Encoded protein: CASIRDRRTEAFF.

This chain connects TRBV7-3 to TRBJ2-6; 11 bases match TRBD1. This CDR3 has 19 amino acids. V lost 5 bases and J lost 4; bases outside the gene matches: 13. CDR1 and CDR2 (germline): SGHTA, FQGTGA. The CDR3 here is CASSLQGQGALGGANVLTF. The CDR3 DNA is TGTGCCAGCAGCCTCCAAGGACAGGGGGCGCTCGGAGGGGCCAACGTCCTGACTTTC.

The chain links TRBV7-9 to TRBJ2-1; D unresolved. The V end lost 5 bases, the J end lost 2 bases, and 7 bases lay between the germline ends. CDR3 length: 13 residues. Per germline, CDR1 SEHNR and CDR2 FQNEAQ (reference sequence). In DNA, the CDR3 is TGTGCCAGCAGCACCCCCCCCTACAATGAGCAGTTCTTC. This gives the protein CASSTPPYNEQFF. The full variable domain, completed using reference TRBV7-9 and TRBJ2-1, is DTGVSQNPRHKITKRGQNVTFRCDPISEHNRLYWYRQTLGQGPEFLTYFQNEAQLEKSRLLSDRFSAERPKGSFSTLEIQRTEQGDSAMYLCASSTPPYNEQFFGPGTRLTVL.

This chain uses TRBV7-9 with TRBJ2-5, with 13 bases aligning to TRBD2. The CDR3 has 15 residues. V trimming: 5 bases; J trimming: 7 bases; junction bases outside the gene matches: 7. Germline V lookup: CDR1 SEHNR, CDR2 FQNEAQ (reference sequence). CDR3 in amino acids: CASSIGTSGIRTQYF. DNA for the CDR3: TGTGCCAGCAGCATAGGGACTAGCGGGATTCGGACCCAGTACTTC.

The genes are TRBV11-2 and TRBJ1-4; D may be TRBD1 (5 bases). The germline V gene encodes CDR1 SGHAT and CDR2 FQNNGV. The CDR3 has 18 amino acids. Between the trimmed V and J ends, which lost 5 bases and 8 bases, there was a span of 27 bases. The CDR3 protein is CASSTPEPGTGVVEKLFF. The CDR3 DNA follows: TGTGCCAGCAGCACCCCCGAGCCGGGGACTGGGGTTGTGGAAAAACTGTTTTTT. Looking up the rest from reference TRBV11-2 and TRBJ1-4 gives the full variable domain: EAGVAQSPRYKIIEKRQSVAFWCNPISGHATLYWYQQILGQGPKLLIQFQNNGVVDDSQLPKDRFSAERLKGVDSTLKIQPAKLEDSAVYLCASSTPEPGTGVVEKLFFGSGTQLSVL.

This sequence joins TRBV3-1 (or the pseudogene TRBV3-2) and TRBJ2-4, with D perhaps TRBD1 (6 bases). V lost 0 bases and J 1 base, leaving 10 bases between the germline ends. The CDR3 has 16 amino acids. CDR1 LGHDT and CDR2 YNNKEL come from the germline V gene (reference sequence). The CDR3 region is CASSQDGRGAKNIQYF. CDR3 bases: TGTGCCAGCAGCCAAGATGGCAGGGGTGCCAAAAACATTCAGTACTTC.

The rearrangement uses TRBV28 and TRBJ1-1; D is unclear. There are 13 residues in the CDR3. Trimming cost V 5 bases and J 1 base, with 8 bases left between them. Looked up from germline, CDR1 is MDHEN and CDR2 is SYDVKM. CDR3 in amino acids: CASSQQGNTEAFF. CDR3 DNA: TGTGCCAGCAGTCAACAAGGGAACACTGAAGCTTTCTTT. The variable domain in full, completed from reference TRBV28 and TRBJ1-1, reads DVKVTQSSRYLVKRTGEKVFLECVQDMDHENMFWYRQDPGLGLRLIYFSYDVKMKEKGDIPEGYSVSREKKERFSLILESASTNQTSMYLCASSQQGNTEAFFGQGTRLTVV.

The chain employs TRBV24-1 and TRBJ2-7, with 9 bases identical to TRBD1. Germline-derived CDR1 and CDR2 are KGHDR and SFDVKD. The CDR3 is made up of 15 amino acids. V was pared by 2 bases and J by 6 bases, with 7 bases of the junction left unmatched. CDR3 in amino acids: CATSDSGTGRREQYF. CDR3 bases: TGTGCCACCAGTGATTCGGGGACAGGGAGGCGCGAGCAGTACTTC.

Worth noting for this clone: Other nucleotide sequences from this sample produce the same CDR3. V and J are TRBV6-1 and TRBJ2-1, with no clear D. The germline V and J ends were trimmed by 1 base and 2 bases, with 9 bases remaining between them. This CDR3 contains 15 residues. Looked up from germline, CDR1 is MNHNS and CDR2 is SASEGT. The CDR3 DNA reads as TGTGCCAGCAGTGAAGGTAGTGATCCCTACAATGAGCAGTTCTTC. This translates into CASSEGSDPYNEQFF.

The chain recombines TRBV24-1 with TRBJ2-7; the match to TRBD2 covers 16 bases. The CDR3 has 16 residues. Germline assignment: CDR1 KGHDR and CDR2 SFDVKD. V dropped 3 bases and J dropped 2; count of bases not matched to a gene: 0. CDR3 protein: CATSDGTSGRAYEQYF. Written as DNA, the CDR3 is TGTGCCACCAGTGATGGGACTAGCGGGAGGGCCTACGAGCAGTACTTC.

The chain links TRBV15 to TRBJ1-5, with D tentatively TRBD1 (5 bases). The CDR3 contains 15 residues. The V gene lost 0 bases and the J gene lost 6 bases, with 12 bases spanning the gap. The germline V gene has CDR1 LNHNV and CDR2 YYDKDF (reference sequence). The CDR3 sequence is CATSREPTGAQPQHF. As DNA, the CDR3 is TGTGCCACCAGCAGAGAACCCACTGGGGCTCAGCCCCAGCATTTT.

This chain joins TRBV29-1 and TRBJ2-7; D might be TRBD2 (7 bases). V was clipped by 4 bases and J by 5 bases, with 15 bases between them. Germline lookup yields CDR1 SQVTM and CDR2 ANQGSEA. The CDR3 spans 13 residues. The CDR3 sequence: CSVVSGGGDEQYF. The DNA of the CDR3 is TGCAGCGTTGTTTCGGGGGGCGGGGACGAGCAGTACTTC.

The chain couples TRBV18 to TRBJ1-1; possible D gene TRBD1, 6 bases. Per germline, CDR1 KGHSH and CDR2 LQKENI. V lost 0 bases and J lost 0, with 17 bases in between. CDR3 length equals 18 residues. The CDR3 is CASSPPAAERGMNTEAFF. The DNA for the CDR3 is TGTGCCAGCTCACCACCTGCAGCGGAGAGGGGGATGAACACTGAAGCTTTCTTT.

The chain joins TRBV27 to TRBJ2-2; TRBD2 matches at 15 bases. The CDR3 is 16 amino acids. Germline V lookup: CDR1 MNHEY, CDR2 SMNVEV (reference sequence). Trimming took 5 bases from V and 8 from J; bases not matched to a gene: 6. CDR3 bases: TGTGCCAGCAGTCTGCGGACTAGCGGGAGGGTAGGGGAGCTGTTTTTT. This codes for CASSLRTSGRVGELFF.

The chain has TRBV7-9 and TRBJ2-2; 9 bases align to TRBD1. The CDR3 sequence is 16 residues long. CDR1 and CDR2 (germline): SEHNR, FQNEAQ (reference sequence). V lost 2 bases and J lost 4; bases outside the gene matches: 5. CDR3 region: CASSLSGQGSTGELFF. The DNA of the CDR3 is TGTGCCAGCAGCTTATCGGGACAGGGTAGCACCGGGGAGCTGTTTTTT.

This sequence joins TRBV5-4 and TRBJ2-7; 11 nucleotides line up with TRBD2. Germline lookup yields CDR1 SGHNT and CDR2 YYREEE (reference sequence). V was clipped by 2 bases and J by 4 bases; unmatched bases: 11. The length of the CDR3 is 17 residues. The CDR3 DNA is TGTGCCAGCAGCTTATTACAACTAGCGGGAGAAGGGTACGAGCAGTACTTC. Protein product: CASSLLQLAGEGYEQYF. The variable domain in full, with the rest retrieved from reference TRBV5-4 and TRBJ2-7, is ETGVTQSPTHLIKTRGQQVTLRCSSQSGHNTVSWYQQALGQGPQFIFQYYREEENGRGNFPPRFSGLQFPNYSSELNVNALELDDSALYLCASSLLQLAGEGYEQYFGPGTRLTVT.